The 11 T cell receptor beta chains below come from one sample, sequenced in a study of OX40 agonist ivuxolimab in advanced cancers. The table came from immunoSEQ multiplex PCR; TCRdb's copy has only in-frame clones and leaves some out. The table shows approximately 80,000 clones, with around nine tenths occurring only once. Sequencing used CD4+ or CD8+ T cells sorted from blood, obtained in a trial of the OX40 agonist ivuxolimab. The source is an adult with an advanced solid tumor such as melanoma, head and neck, liver or kidney cancer.

This chain links TRBV27 with TRBJ2-7; 11 nucleotides align to TRBD2. CDR1 and CDR2 from the germline V gene are MNHEY and SMNVEV (reference sequence). CDR3 length equals 17 residues. Unmatched junction bases numbered 9, after V lost 5 bases and J lost 0 bases. DNA for the CDR3: TGTGCCAGCAGTCCGCTTAAGACTAGCGGGACCTCCTACGAGCAGTACTTC. Amino acid sequence: CASSPLKTSGTSYEQYF.

The DNA of the CDR3 is TGTGCCAGCAGTTACACCCCCGGGGCCGCGGGGGATACGCAGTATTTT. Its translation: CASSYTPGAAGDTQYF. The genes are TRBV6-5 and TRBJ2-3; possible D gene TRBD2, 6 bases. Germline CDR1 MNHEY, CDR2 SVGAGI. This CDR3 is built from 16 residues. With 2 bases removed from V and 6 bases from J, the gap between germline ends came to 18 bases.

The chain combines TRBV9 with TRBJ1-2; no reliable D call. CDR3 size: 11 residues. In germline, CDR1 is SGDLS, CDR2 YYNGEE. Trimming left V 4 bases short and J 14 bases short, with 15 bases between. The CDR3 loop is CASSSRGILTF. CDR3 DNA sequence: TGTGCCAGCAGCTCCAGAGGGATCTTGACCTTC.

The CDR3 loop reads CASSKKILSNQPQHF. CDR3 bases: TGCGCCAGCAGCAAAAAGATATTGAGCAATCAGCCCCAGCATTTT. The genes are TRBV4-1 and TRBJ1-5; no reliable D call. Germline V gene data show CDR1 as MGHRA and CDR2 as YSYEKL. This CDR3 comprises 15 residues. Trimming pared 5 bases from V and 1 base from J, leaving 12 bases between.

The rearrangement uses TRBV5-4 and TRBJ2-1; 8 bases map to TRBD2. Trimming cost V 0 bases and J 6 bases; bases outside gene matches: 2. Germline V gives CDR1 SGHNT, CDR2 YYREEE (reference sequence). This CDR3 contains 14 residues. CDR3: CASSLGLARNEQFF. DNA for the CDR3: TGTGCCAGCAGCTTGGGACTAGCGCGCAATGAGCAGTTCTTC.

This clone has ten or more counts. The chain joins TRBV10-1 to TRBJ2-7, with 12 positions matching TRBD2. Trimming cost V 4 bases and J 5 bases; bases outside gene matches: 6. The CDR3 has 15 residues. The V gene's germline CDR1 is WNHNN and CDR2 SYGVQD (reference sequence). The CDR3 protein is CASSGTSGITNEQYF. DNA for the CDR3: TGCGCCAGCAGTGGGACTAGCGGGATTACCAACGAGCAGTACTTC.

The chain couples TRBV5-1 to TRBJ1-3, with 7 bases fitting TRBD1. Germline-derived CDR1 and CDR2 are SGHRS and YFSETQ. The CDR3 sequence is 16 residues long. The J segment lost 0 bases and the V segment lost 4 bases, leaving 7 bases of the junction unmatched. Here the CDR3 reads CASSQTGPSSGNTIYF. The CDR3 nucleotides are TGCGCCAGCAGCCAGACAGGGCCTAGCTCTGGAAACACCATATATTTT.

The rearrangement joins TRBV6-1 to TRBJ2-5; D may be TRBD1 (7 bases). The J call could be wrong; TRBJ2-7 is a better fit for the DNA end. Germline lookup yields CDR1 MNHNS and CDR2 SASEGT. The CDR3 extends over 14 amino acids. CDR3 loop: CASDSKQGRYEQYF. The CDR3 region has the DNA TGTGCCAGCGATTCAAAACAGGGGAGGTACGAGCAGTACTTC.

This clone is a singleton in its sample. The chain employs TRBV19 and TRBJ2-1; 10 nucleotides line up with TRBD1. V was pared by 6 bases and J by 2 bases, with 4 bases of the junction left unmatched. The CDR3 totals 15 residues. Germline CDR1 LNHDA, CDR2 SQIVND (reference sequence). The CDR3 sequence: CASRIGTGAYNEQFF. CDR3 in DNA: TGTGCCAGTAGGATTGGGACAGGGGCCTACAATGAGCAGTTCTTC.

This rearrangement joins TRBV7-9 to TRBJ1-2; D uncertain. The CDR3 is 13 amino acids. CDR1 SEHNR and CDR2 FQNEAQ come from the germline V gene (reference sequence). The V end lost 3 bases, the J end lost 7 bases, and 12 bases lay between the germline ends. The CDR3 loop is CASSLDLRSGYTF. CDR3 coding DNA: TGTGCCAGCAGCTTGGACCTTCGGAGTGGCTACACCTTC.

CDR3 sequence (DNA): TGCGCCAGCAGCCCGCGGGGGAACTATGGCTACACCTTC. Translating gives CASSPRGNYGYTF. The chain employs TRBV4-1 and TRBJ1-2; the D gene is possibly TRBD1 (5 bases). CDR1 and CDR2 from the germline V gene are MGHRA and YSYEKL. V was clipped by 4 bases and J by 2 bases, with 8 bases between them. This CDR3 region has 13 residues.